A single sample gave rise to the 19 T cell receptor beta chains below, sequenced in a study of T cells expressing NK-cell markers. TCRdb re-analyzed the 5' RACE reads; it lists each CDR3 protein once, without DNA. This table holds fewer than 550,000 distinct CDR3 sequences. The specimen sequenced was blood T cells: a sorted CD56 or NKG2C T cell subset, CD4+ or CD8+ T cells, or bulk PBMC T cells (not recorded which). Receptors were obtained from a woman aged 45 to 65 in good health.

The chain has TRBV12-5 and TRBJ1-2. Germline lookup yields CDR1 LGHNT and CDR2 FRNRAP. The CDR3 is 16 amino acids. The CDR3 here is CASGHDIRGPAYGYTF.

J is TRBJ1-2 and V is TRBV12-3 or TRBV12-4. The CDR3 has 14 amino acids. The CDR3 here is CASSRGGVSYGYTF.

The CDR3 is CASRGGEGESEAFF. The chain employs TRBV25-1 and TRBJ1-1; TCRdb gives TRBD1 as the D gene, but with no DNA this cannot be confirmed. CDR3 length equals 14 residues. CDR1 and CDR2 (germline): MGHDK, SYGVNS.

The V and J genes are TRBV29-1 and TRBJ2-1. Germline V gene sequence: CDR1 SQVTM, CDR2 ANQGSEA. The CDR3 is 14 residues long. The CDR3 loop reads CSVLEGSSYNEQFF.

This sequence joins TRBV12-3 or TRBV12-4 and TRBJ2-2; the D gene TCRdb calls, TRBD1, cannot be checked with no DNA. This CDR3 is 15 amino acids long. The CDR3 loop is CASSASRERERELFF.

The chain couples TRBV7-9 to TRBJ2-2; TCRdb indicates TRBD2, and absent DNA this call remains unverified. The CDR3 length is 16 residues. CDR1 SEHNR and CDR2 FQNEAQ come from the germline V gene (reference sequence). The CDR3: CASSLTSGTGSGELFF.

This chain links TRBV12-3 or TRBV12-4 with TRBJ1-5; TCRdb designates TRBD1, a call that cannot be tested without DNA. CDR3 length: 14 amino acids. The CDR3 protein is CASRETGTNQPQHF.

The genes are TRBV9 and TRBJ2-3; TCRdb selects TRBD2, and the lack of DNA leaves this call unchecked. Germline assignment: CDR1 SGDLS and CDR2 YYNGEE. The length of the CDR3 is 15 residues. CDR3 residues: CASSVVPAGGNTQYF.

The CDR3 region is CASRTRGELFF. The chain links TRBV6-2 or TRBV6-3 to TRBJ2-2; TCRdb proposes TRBD2, but this gene call is untestable without DNA. There are 11 residues in the CDR3. In germline, CDR1 is MNHEY, CDR2 SVGEGT.

J is TRBJ2-3 and V is TRBV5-1. CDR1 and CDR2 from the germline V gene are SGHRS and YFSETQ. This CDR3 is 15 amino acids long. CDR3 amino acids: CASSLVRGRTDTQYF.

The chain couples TRBV4-2 to TRBJ2-3; TCRdb lists TRBD2, though no DNA is available to test this call. Germline V gene lookup returns CDR1 LGHNA and CDR2 YNFKEQ. The CDR3 has 15 amino acids. CDR3 loop: CASSSGISSTDTQYF.

The chain employs TRBV5-1 and TRBJ1-1; TCRdb's D call, TRBD1, is unchecked because there is no DNA. This CDR3 comprises 14 residues. Germline CDR1 reads SGHRS; CDR2 reads YFSETQ. CDR3 sequence: CASSPGRGHNEAFF. The complete variable domain, with remaining parts taken from reference TRBV5-1 and TRBJ1-1, reads KAGVTQTPRYLIKTRGQQVTLSCSPISGHRSVSWYQQTPGQGLQFLFEYFSETQRNKGNFPGRFSGRQFSNSRSEMNVSTLELGDSALYLCASSPGRGHNEAFFGQGTRLTVV.

The chain has TRBV9 and TRBJ1-6. This CDR3 spans 13 amino acids. Germline values: CDR1 SGDLS, CDR2 YYNGEE. The CDR3 reads CASSVLPDSPLHF.

J is TRBJ2-1 and V is TRBV5-1; TCRdb reports TRBD1, a call that lacks DNA to check it against. In germline, CDR1 is SGHRS, CDR2 YFSETQ. This CDR3 has 16 residues. CDR3 in amino acids: CASSLGTGAVLNEQFF.

CDR3 residues: CASSDPQGPYNEQFF. The gene calls are TRBV6-2 or TRBV6-3 and TRBJ2-1; the D gene TCRdb calls, TRBD1, cannot be checked with no DNA. The CDR3 length is 15 residues. CDR1 and CDR2 from the germline V gene are MNHEY and SVGEGT.

The chain carries TRBV20-1 and TRBJ2-1; TCRdb lists TRBD1, though no DNA is available to test this call. CDR1 and CDR2 (germline): DFQATT, SNEGSKA (reference sequence). This CDR3 spans 16 amino acids. CDR3 protein: CSARRYGRGSYNEQFF.

The chain links TRBV7-2 to TRBJ1-1. The CDR3 length is 14 residues. CDR1 is SGHTA, CDR2 FQGNSA, per germline. Here the CDR3 reads CASSLEGLNTEAFF.

This CDR3 is CASRLAGTYNEQFF. This chain uses TRBV13 with TRBJ2-1; lacking DNA, the TRBD2 call made by TCRdb goes unchecked. Germline V gene sequence: CDR1 PRHDT, CDR2 FYEKMQ (reference sequence). The CDR3 extends over 14 amino acids.

The chain carries TRBV3-1 and TRBJ1-1; TCRdb names TRBD1, which stays unverified in the absence of DNA. CDR1 and CDR2 from the germline V gene are LGHDT and YNNKEL (reference sequence). CDR3 length equals 16 residues. The CDR3 spells CASSLGGGAWNTEAFF.